This is a list of T cell receptor beta chains from one sample in a study of blood T cell repertoires in COVID-19. Only in-frame clones appear in the TCRdb table, and some are missing; sequencing was by immunoSEQ multiplex PCR. This table holds approximately 75,000 clones, 83% found once. What was sequenced was peripheral blood. The receptors shown here come from a man between 25 and 39 years old with COVID-19, enrolled during active disease. Both conserved end residues are part of each CDR3.

j_call | v_call | cdr3_aa
TRBJ1-1 | TRBV28 | CASSLTSTEAFF
TRBJ2-2 | TRBV27 | CAVGQGLSGELFF
TRBJ2-7 | TRBV6-5 | CASSPYGGSSEQYF
TRBJ2-1 | TRBV29-1 | CSVEGLAEYNEQFF
TRBJ2-5 | TRBV30 | CAWIAGGRETQYF
TRBJ1-3 | TRBV7-2 | CASSLGRNTIYF
TRBJ2-1 | TRBV25-1 | CATLPGASYNEQFF
TRBJ1-1 | TRBV10-2 | CATRTEVNTEAFF
TRBJ2-2 | TRBV4-2 | CASSRPSSGNTGELFF
TRBJ2-1 | TRBV19 | CASSNSGSPYNEQFF
TRBJ1-1 | TRBV5-4 | CASSLQAGNTEAFF
TRBJ2-7 | TRBV4-3 | CASSQDTAGAYEQYF
TRBJ1-2 | TRBV5-6 | CASSPGQGDYGYTF
TRBJ2-7 | TRBV19 | CASAPGLTYEQYF
TRBJ2-5 | TRBV30 | CAWEVGAGAGETQYF
TRBJ2-7 | TRBV6-1 | CASSEGLADNYEQYF
TRBJ1-1 | TRBV5-6 | CASSADTGLYTEAFF
TRBJ1-4 | TRBV7-9 | CASSLVGTDEKLFF
TRBJ1-1 | TRBV29-1 | CSVAWRRTGVLKVNTEAFF
TRBJ2-1 | TRBV6-2/TRBV6-3 | CASSDTGSAQFF
TRBJ1-1 | TRBV11-3 | CASSSNRMNTEAFF
TRBJ2-7 | TRBV4-1 | CASSQDTNTGLYEQYF
TRBJ2-3 | TRBV6-2/TRBV6-3 | CASSYGQNTQYF
TRBJ2-3 | TRBV30 | CAWRGLAGFPDTQYF
TRBJ1-1 | TRBV6-5 | CASSYSIRGFEAFF
TRBJ1-5 | TRBV5-5 | CASSGGGGNQPQHF
TRBJ2-3 | TRBV9 | CASSAQVEGPDTQYF
TRBJ2-3 | TRBV10-2 | CAPSGLASYTQYF
TRBJ1-4 | TRBV12-3/TRBV12-4 | CASSLNEKLFF
TRBJ1-3 | TRBV4-1 | CASSQGAYRGSAGNTIYF
TRBJ2-5 | TRBV5-4 | CASSLIGTTGSTQYF
TRBJ2-4 | TRBV6-2/TRBV6-3 | CASSYRGGLAKNIQYF
TRBJ1-6 | TRBV28 | CASSTGTGQNSPLHF
TRBJ1-4 | TRBV9 | CASSPILRASNEKLFF
TRBJ1-1 | TRBV12-3/TRBV12-4 | CASSLEQNTEAFF
TRBJ1-5 | TRBV7-9 | CASSSTGQDQPQHF
TRBJ2-7 | TRBV15 | CATSRGTSAYEQYF
TRBJ2-1 | TRBV9 | CASSVELGTINNEQFF
TRBJ2-7 | TRBV28 | CASTLIRGQGYEQYF
TRBJ2-1 | TRBV5-1 | CASSLGGFSYNEQFF
TRBJ1-2 | TRBV7-8 | CASSQDQGNYGYTF
TRBJ1-1 | TRBV2 | CASSEAGEGTEAFF
TRBJ2-3 | TRBV3-1/TRBV3-2 | CASSTQGPDTQYF